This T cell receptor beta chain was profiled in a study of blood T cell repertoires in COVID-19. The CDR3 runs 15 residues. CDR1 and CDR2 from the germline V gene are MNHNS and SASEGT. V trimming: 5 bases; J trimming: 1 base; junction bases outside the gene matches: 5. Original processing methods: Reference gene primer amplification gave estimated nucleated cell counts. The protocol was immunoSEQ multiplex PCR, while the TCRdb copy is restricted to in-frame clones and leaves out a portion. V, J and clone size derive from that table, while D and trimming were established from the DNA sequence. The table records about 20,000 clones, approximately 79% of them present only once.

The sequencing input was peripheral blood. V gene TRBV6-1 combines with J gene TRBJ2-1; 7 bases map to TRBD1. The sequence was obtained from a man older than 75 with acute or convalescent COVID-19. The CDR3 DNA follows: TGTGCCAGCAGTATAGGGGGCCTTTCCTACAATGAGCAGTTCTTC. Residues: CASSIGGLSYNEQFF.